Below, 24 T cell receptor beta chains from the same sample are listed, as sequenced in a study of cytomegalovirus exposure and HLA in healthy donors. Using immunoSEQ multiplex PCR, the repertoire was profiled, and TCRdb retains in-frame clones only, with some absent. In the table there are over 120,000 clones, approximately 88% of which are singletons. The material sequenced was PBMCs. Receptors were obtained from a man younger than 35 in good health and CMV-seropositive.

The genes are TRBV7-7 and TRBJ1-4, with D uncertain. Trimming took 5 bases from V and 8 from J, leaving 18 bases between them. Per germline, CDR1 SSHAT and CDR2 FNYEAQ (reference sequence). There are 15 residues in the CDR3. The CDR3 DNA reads TGTGCCAGCAGCCCCACCGGGAGGGTCGGAGAAAAACTGTTTTTT. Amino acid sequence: CASSPTGRVGEKLFF.

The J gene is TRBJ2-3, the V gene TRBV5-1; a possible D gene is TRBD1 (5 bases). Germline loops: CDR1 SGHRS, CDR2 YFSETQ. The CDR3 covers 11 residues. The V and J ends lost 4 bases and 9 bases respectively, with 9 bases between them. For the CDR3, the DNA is TGCGCCAGCAGCAGTGACAGAACGCAGTATTTT. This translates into CASSSDRTQYF.

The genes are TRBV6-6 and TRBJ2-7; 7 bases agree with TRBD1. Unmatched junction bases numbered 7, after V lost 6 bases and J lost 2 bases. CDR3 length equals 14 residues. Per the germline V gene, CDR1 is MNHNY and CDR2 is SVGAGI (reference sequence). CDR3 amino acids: CASRLPGGTYEQYF. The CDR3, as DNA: TGTGCCAGCAGACTACCAGGGGGTACCTACGAGCAGTACTTC.

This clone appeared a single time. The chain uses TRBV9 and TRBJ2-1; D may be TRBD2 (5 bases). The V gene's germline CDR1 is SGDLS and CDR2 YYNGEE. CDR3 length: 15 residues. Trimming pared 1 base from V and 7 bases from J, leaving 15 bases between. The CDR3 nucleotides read TGTGCCAGCAGCGTAAGCCCTTCCCGGGGAAATGAGCAGTTCTTC. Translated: CASSVSPSRGNEQFF.

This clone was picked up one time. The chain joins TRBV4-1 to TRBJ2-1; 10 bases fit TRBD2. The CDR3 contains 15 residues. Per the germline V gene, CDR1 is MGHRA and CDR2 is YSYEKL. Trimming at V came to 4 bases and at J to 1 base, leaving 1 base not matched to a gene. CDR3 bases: TGCGCCAGCAGCCCACTAGCGGGATCCTACAATGAGCAGTTCTTC. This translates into CASSPLAGSYNEQFF.

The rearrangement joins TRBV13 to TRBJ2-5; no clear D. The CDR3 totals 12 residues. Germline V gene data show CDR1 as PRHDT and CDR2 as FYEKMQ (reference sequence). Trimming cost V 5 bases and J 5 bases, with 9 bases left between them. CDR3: CASSLDGETQYF. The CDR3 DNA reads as TGTGCCAGCAGCCTAGACGGTGAGACCCAGTACTTC.

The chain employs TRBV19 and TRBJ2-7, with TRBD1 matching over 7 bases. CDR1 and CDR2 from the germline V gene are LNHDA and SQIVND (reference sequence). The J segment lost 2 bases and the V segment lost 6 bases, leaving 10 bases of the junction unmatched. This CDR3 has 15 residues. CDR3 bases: TGTGCCAGTAGCTCCGGACAGGTAGCCCCCTACGAGCAGTACTTC. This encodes CASSSGQVAPYEQYF.

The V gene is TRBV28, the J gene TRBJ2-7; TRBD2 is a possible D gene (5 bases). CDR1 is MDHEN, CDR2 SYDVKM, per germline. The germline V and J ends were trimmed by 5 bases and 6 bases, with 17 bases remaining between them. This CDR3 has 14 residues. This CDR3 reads CASSRGRGFSEQYF. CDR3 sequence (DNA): TGTGCCAGCAGTCGTGGACGGGGTTTCTCCGAGCAGTACTTC.

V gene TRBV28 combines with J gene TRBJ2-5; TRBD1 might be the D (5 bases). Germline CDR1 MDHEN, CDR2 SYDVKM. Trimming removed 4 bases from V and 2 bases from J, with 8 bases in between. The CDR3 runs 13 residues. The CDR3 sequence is CASSWQGQETQYF. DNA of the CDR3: TGTGCCAGCAGTTGGCAGGGACAAGAGACCCAGTACTTC.

The DNA of the CDR3 is TGTGCCAGCAGAGCCGACATGACAACTAATGAAAAACTGTTTTTT. Translation gives CASRADMTTNEKLFF. The V call is TRBV2, the J call TRBJ1-4; D unclear. Deletions cut 6 bases from V and 0 bases from J, with 11 bases between. Germline loops: CDR1 SNHLY, CDR2 FYNNEI. The CDR3 is made up of 15 amino acids.

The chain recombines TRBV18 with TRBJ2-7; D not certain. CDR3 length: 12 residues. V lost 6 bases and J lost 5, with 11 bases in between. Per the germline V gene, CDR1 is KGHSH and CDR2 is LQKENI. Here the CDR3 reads CASSPDRDEQYF. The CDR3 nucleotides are TGTGCCAGCTCCCCCGACCGGGACGAGCAGTACTTC.

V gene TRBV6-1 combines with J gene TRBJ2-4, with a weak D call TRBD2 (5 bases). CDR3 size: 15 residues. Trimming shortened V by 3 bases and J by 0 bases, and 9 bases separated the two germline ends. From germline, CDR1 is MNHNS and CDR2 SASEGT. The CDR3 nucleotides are TGTGCCAGCAGTGATTCGGGGTTAGCCAAAAACATTCAGTACTTC. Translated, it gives CASSDSGLAKNIQYF.

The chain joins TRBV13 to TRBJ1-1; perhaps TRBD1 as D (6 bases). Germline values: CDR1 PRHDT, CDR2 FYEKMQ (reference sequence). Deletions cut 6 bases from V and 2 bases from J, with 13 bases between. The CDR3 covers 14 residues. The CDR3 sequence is CASRRQEVNTEAFF. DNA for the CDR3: TGTGCCAGCAGGAGACAGGAGGTAAACACTGAAGCTTTCTTT.

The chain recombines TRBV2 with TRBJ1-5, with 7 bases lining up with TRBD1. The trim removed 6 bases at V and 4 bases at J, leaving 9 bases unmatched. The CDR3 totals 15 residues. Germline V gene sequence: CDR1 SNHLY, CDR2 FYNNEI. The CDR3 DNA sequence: TGTGCCAGCAGCGCTGGGACAGCCATAAATCAGCCCCAGCATTTT. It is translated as CASSAGTAINQPQHF.

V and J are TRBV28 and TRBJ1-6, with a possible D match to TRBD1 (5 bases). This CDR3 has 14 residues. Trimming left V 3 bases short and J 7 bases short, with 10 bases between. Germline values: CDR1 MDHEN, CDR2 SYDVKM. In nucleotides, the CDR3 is TGTGCCAGCAGTTTCAGGGTGGCGAATTCACCCCTCCACTTT. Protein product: CASSFRVANSPLHF.

The CDR3, as DNA: TGTGCCATTTCCCGAGGACAGGGTCTTGAAGCTTTCTTT. It is translated as CAISRGQGLEAFF. This chain uses TRBV19 with TRBJ1-1, with TRBD1 matching over 8 bases. This CDR3 contains 13 residues. The V and J ends lost 10 bases and 7 bases, in that order; junction bases with no gene match: 11. Germline values: CDR1 LNHDA, CDR2 SQIVND (reference sequence). Drawing the rest from reference TRBV19 and TRBJ1-1, the complete variable domain is DGGITQSPKYLFRKEGQNVTLSCEQNLNHDAMYWYRQDPGQGLRLIYYSQIVNDFQKGDIAEGYSVSREKKESFPLTVTSAQKNPTAFYLCAISRGQGLEAFFGQGTRLTVV.

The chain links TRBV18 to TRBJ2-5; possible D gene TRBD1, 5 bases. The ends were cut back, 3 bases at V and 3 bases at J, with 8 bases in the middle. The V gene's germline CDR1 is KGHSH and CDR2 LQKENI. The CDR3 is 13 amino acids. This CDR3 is CASSPTTEETQYF. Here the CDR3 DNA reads TGTGCCAGCTCACCCACGACAGAAGAGACCCAGTACTTC. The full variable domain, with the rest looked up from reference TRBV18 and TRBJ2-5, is NAGVMQNPRHLVRRRGQEARLRCSPMKGHSHVYWYRQLPEEGLKFMVYLQKENIIDESGMPKERFSAEFPKEGPSILRIQQVVRGDSAAYFCASSPTTEETQYFGPGTRLLVL.

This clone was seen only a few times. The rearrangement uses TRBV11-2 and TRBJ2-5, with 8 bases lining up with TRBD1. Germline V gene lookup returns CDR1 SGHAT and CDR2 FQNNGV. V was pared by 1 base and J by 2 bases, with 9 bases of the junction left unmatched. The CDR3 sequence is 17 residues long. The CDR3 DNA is TGTGCCAGCAGCTTAGTGTCTTGGACAGGGTGGCAAGAGACCCAGTACTTC. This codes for CASSLVSWTGWQETQYF.

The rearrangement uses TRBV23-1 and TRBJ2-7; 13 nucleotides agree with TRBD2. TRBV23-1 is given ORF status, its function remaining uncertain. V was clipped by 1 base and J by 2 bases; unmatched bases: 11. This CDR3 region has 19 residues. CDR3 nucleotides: TGCGCCAGCAGTCAATACGACCAAGGACTAGCGGGAGTCACCTACGAGCAGTACTTC. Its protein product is CASSQYDQGLAGVTYEQYF.

CDR3 sequence: CASSPSGGRTFNEQFF. The CDR3 bases are TGTGCCAGTAGTCCCAGCGGGGGGCGCACGTTTAATGAGCAGTTCTTC. The rearrangement joins TRBV19 to TRBJ2-1, with TRBD2 identical over 9 bases. Germline V gene sequence: CDR1 LNHDA, CDR2 SQIVND (reference sequence). V lost 5 bases and J lost 7; bases outside the gene matches: 12. This CDR3 is 16 amino acids long.

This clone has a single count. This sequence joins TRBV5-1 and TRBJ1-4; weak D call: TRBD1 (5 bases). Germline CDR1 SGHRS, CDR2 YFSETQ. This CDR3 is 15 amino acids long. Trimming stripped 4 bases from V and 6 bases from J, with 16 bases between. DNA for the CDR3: TGCGCCAGCAGCCTTCTAGGGGCCACCTATGAAAAACTGTTTTTT. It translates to CASSLLGATYEKLFF.

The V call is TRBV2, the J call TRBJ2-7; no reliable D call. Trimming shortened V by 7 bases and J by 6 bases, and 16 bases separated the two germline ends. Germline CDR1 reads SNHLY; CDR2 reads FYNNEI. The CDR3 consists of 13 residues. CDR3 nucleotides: TGTGCCAGCATCCCCAGGTCCTCCATCGAGCAGTACTTC. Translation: CASIPRSSIEQYF. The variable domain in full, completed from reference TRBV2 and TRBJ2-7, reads EPEVTQTPSHQVTQMGQEVILRCVPISNHLYFYWYRQILGQKVEFLVSFYNNEISEKSEIFDDQFSVERPDGSNFTLKIRSTKLEDSAMYFCASIPRSSIEQYFGPGTRLTVT.

The CDR3: CASSHGTAISYGYTF. CDR3 coding DNA: TGTGCCAGCAGCCACGGGACAGCAATTTCCTATGGCTACACCTTC. The chain employs TRBV7-9 and TRBJ1-2; 7 bases are shared with TRBD1. Trimming at V came to 5 bases and at J to 4 bases, leaving 10 bases not matched to a gene. This CDR3 is 15 amino acids long. Germline lookup yields CDR1 SEHNR and CDR2 FQNEAQ (reference sequence).

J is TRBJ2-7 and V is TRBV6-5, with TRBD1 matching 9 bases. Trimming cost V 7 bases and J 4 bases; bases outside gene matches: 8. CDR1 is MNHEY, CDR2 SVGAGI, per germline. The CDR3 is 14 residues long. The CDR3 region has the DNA TGTGCCAGCACCAAAGGGGACAGGGTTTACGAGCAGTACTTC. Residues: CASTKGDRVYEQYF.